The source of this T cell receptor (beta chain) is a study of regulatory T cells. Broader study findings: In CD3G-deficient patients, conventional CD4+ T cells were enriched for hydrophobic CDR3 residues at positions 6 and 7.

The CDR3 extends over 15 amino acids. Looked up from germline, CDR1 is MDHEN and CDR2 is SYDVKM. The V segment lost 3 bases and the J segment 1 base; nucleotides outside the gene matches: 5. All CD3G-deficient patients showed autoimmunity, more severe in two. Regulatory (CD25-high CD127-low) and conventional (CD25-low CD127-high) CD4+ T cells were sorted separately. About this clone: Antigen unknown.

Amplification used 52 TRBV primers and 13 TRBJ primers. Generated by immunoSEQ multiplex PCR, the TCRdb table keeps only in-frame clones and is missing some. The data show 20,000 to 25,000 clones, 70% to 90% seen once. The chain recombines TRBV28 with TRBJ1-1; 7 bases fit TRBD1. This TCR was sampled from a child younger than 18 with CD3G deficiency. Sequenced material: conventional CD4+ T cells sorted from blood. CDR3 coding DNA: TGTGCCAGCAGTTTTGAGGGGGCGGGGAACACTGAAGCTTTCTTT. Translated, it gives CASSFEGAGNTEAFF.